This T cell receptor (beta chain) is drawn from a study of vaccination and CD4 T cells after COVID-19. Treatment noted: roughly 10-day PBMC culture with coronavirus spike peptide pools or control peptides (ViraFEST assay). Researchers collected the unexposed donor's CD4+ T cells before the COVID-19 pandemic (2011-2018). This clonotype was seen only a few times. Antigen: not known. The Oncomine TCR Beta short-read assay generated sequence data from the DNA of cultured CD4+ T cells. Each CDR3 protein gets one entry after TCRdb re-called the PCR reads with MiXCR. The sample includes 4,500 to 6,000 distinct CDR3 sequences, around two fifths of them seen just once. The CDR3 spans 14 residues. In germline, CDR1 is DFQATT, CDR2 SNEGSKA (reference sequence). V was trimmed by 3 bases and J by 7 bases, leaving 15 bases between them.

Material: CD4+ T cells from blood, cultured in vitro. The TCR sequence derives from a human donor in good health. The gene calls are TRBV20-1 and TRBJ1-4; no reliable D call. The CDR3 protein is CSASVQRKVEKLFF. The CDR3 DNA follows: TGCAGTGCTAGCGTCCAGAGGAAGGTTGAAAAACTGTTTTTT.